Presented here are 24 T cell receptor beta chains from one specimen sequenced in a study of PD-L1 blockade in urothelial cancer. Only in-frame clones appear in the TCRdb table, and some are missing; sequencing was by immunoSEQ multiplex PCR. Among under 40,000 clones listed, more than 80% were seen once. Sequenced here: PBMCs, sampled around atezolizumab (anti-PD-L1) treatment. The source of these receptors is a man between 65 and 79 years old with urothelial cancer.

This clone showed up just once. The gene calls are TRBV28 and TRBJ2-1; 7 positions agree with TRBD2. The CDR3 spans 16 residues. Looked up from germline, CDR1 is MDHEN and CDR2 is SYDVKM. The ends lost 4 bases at V and 8 bases at J; junction bases unmatched: 14. CDR3 nucleotide sequence: TGTGCCAGCAGTTCCGGGACTATAAATGTCGTTTATGAGCAGTTCTTC. Its translation is CASSSGTINVVYEQFF.

The rearrangement uses TRBV7-9 and TRBJ2-1; no definite D call. Looked up from germline, CDR1 is SEHNR and CDR2 is FQNEAQ (reference sequence). CDR3 length equals 14 residues. V was cut by 2 bases and J by 7 bases, with 12 bases left in between. The CDR3 nucleotides are TGTGCCAGCAGCTTAACCTCACTTGGTAATGAGCAGTTCTTC. It specifies CASSLTSLGNEQFF.

The V gene is TRBV7-9, the J gene TRBJ2-3; the match to TRBD2 covers 10 bases. J was trimmed by 2 bases and V by 0 bases; bases with no gene match: 11. The CDR3 has 19 residues. Germline loops: CDR1 SEHNR, CDR2 FQNEAQ (reference sequence). The CDR3 loop reads CASSLALGRAGGNTDTQYF. CDR3 DNA: TGTGCCAGCAGCTTAGCGCTAGGAAGAGCGGGAGGGAACACAGATACGCAGTATTTT.

The chain is built from TRBV7-2 and TRBJ2-2; no firm D call. This CDR3 has 13 residues. Germline V gene data show CDR1 as SGHTA and CDR2 as FQGNSA. Trimming took 1 base from V and 4 from J, leaving 4 bases between them. CDR3 residues: CASSLGGTGELFF. Written as DNA, the CDR3 is TGTGCCAGCAGCTTAGGCGGCACCGGGGAGCTGTTTTTT.

V and J are TRBV27 and TRBJ1-5; a possible D gene is TRBD1 (5 bases). In germline, CDR1 is MNHEY, CDR2 SMNVEV (reference sequence). The V end was cut by 6 bases, the J end by 2 bases, with 11 bases between. The CDR3 is 14 amino acids. CDR3 sequence reads: CASRLGGGNQPQHF. CDR3 nucleotides: TGTGCCAGCAGACTTGGAGGGGGCAATCAGCCCCAGCATTTT.

This chain connects TRBV28 to TRBJ1-3; no clear D. The V end lost 3 bases, the J end lost 3 bases, and 18 bases lay between the germline ends. Per germline, CDR1 MDHEN and CDR2 SYDVKM. The CDR3 sequence is 17 residues long. The CDR3: CASSLVVSPGHGNTIYF. The DNA for the CDR3 is TGTGCCAGCAGTTTGGTGGTTTCCCCAGGCCATGGAAACACCATATATTTT.

The rearrangement joins TRBV2 to TRBJ2-1, with 14 bases identical to TRBD2. CDR3 length: 16 amino acids. Germline values: CDR1 SNHLY, CDR2 FYNNEI. Trimming took 6 bases from V and 7 from J; bases not matched to a gene: 8. For the CDR3, the DNA is TGTGCCAGCAGCGAGCAGACTAGCGGGAGGGCGAATGAGCAGTTCTTC. Encoded protein: CASSEQTSGRANEQFF.

V usage is TRBV9 and J usage is TRBJ2-1, with a tentative D call TRBD2 (6 bases). Germline V lookup: CDR1 SGDLS, CDR2 YYNGEE. V was clipped by 4 bases and J by 3 bases, with 14 bases between them. The CDR3 covers 15 residues. Here the CDR3 DNA reads TGTGCCAGCAGCTTACAACCGACTAGCTACAATGAGCAGTTCTTC. Protein sequence: CASSLQPTSYNEQFF.

The J gene is TRBJ1-1, the V gene TRBV28; the D gene is possibly TRBD1 (5 bases). CDR3 length equals 14 residues. CDR1 and CDR2 (germline): MDHEN, SYDVKM. Trimming removed 2 bases at V and 3 bases at J, with 10 bases between. As DNA, the CDR3 is TGTGCCAGCAGTTTAAGGGGCGCGCACACTGAAGCTTTCTTT. Protein product: CASSLRGAHTEAFF.

A few counts support this clone. This chain links TRBV5-1 with TRBJ1-1; 7 bases agree with TRBD1. CDR3 length: 15 amino acids. CDR1 and CDR2 from the germline V gene are SGHRS and YFSETQ. V was clipped by 2 bases and J by 0 bases; unmatched bases: 4. The CDR3 loop reads CASSFDRVVNTEAFF. The CDR3 DNA follows: TGCGCCAGCAGCTTCGACAGGGTGGTGAACACTGAAGCTTTCTTT.

This chain links TRBV6-6 with TRBJ1-6, with 10 bases that match TRBD1. CDR1 MNHNY and CDR2 SVGAGI come from the germline V gene (reference sequence). The V gene end was trimmed by 2 bases and the J gene end by 7 bases; junction bases not matched to a gene: 2. The CDR3 contains 15 residues. The CDR3 coding sequence is TGTGCCAGCAGTTACCCGGGACAGGGGAATTCACCCCTCCACTTT. Translation: CASSYPGQGNSPLHF.

V usage is TRBV11-2 and J usage is TRBJ1-4; D call uncertain. This CDR3 is built from 11 residues. Germline values: CDR1 SGHAT, CDR2 FQNNGV. V was clipped by 3 bases and J by 8 bases, with 4 bases between them. CDR3 loop: CASSFGEKLFF. The DNA for the CDR3 is TGTGCCAGCAGCTTCGGGGAAAAACTGTTTTTT.

CDR3 nucleotide sequence: TGTGCCAGCAGTAGAGGGCCCTCTAGCGGGAGAACGGCCGAGCAGTACTTC. Translation gives CASSRGPSSGRTAEQYF. The V call is TRBV27, the J call TRBJ2-7; 10 bases are a match to TRBD2. CDR3 length: 17 amino acids. V lost 5 bases and J lost 6; bases outside the gene matches: 16. CDR1 is MNHEY, CDR2 SMNVEV, per germline (reference sequence).

V usage is TRBV5-1 and J usage is TRBJ2-2, with D hard to call. The CDR3 runs 12 residues. The germline gives CDR1 SGHRS, CDR2 YFSETQ. Trimming took off 1 base at V and 6 bases at J, with 4 bases between the two ends. In DNA, the CDR3 is TGCGCCAGCAGCTTGCGTCCCGGGGAGCTGTTTTTT. It translates to CASSLRPGELFF.

This chain links TRBV19 with TRBJ1-1; unclear D gene. The CDR3 covers 12 residues. Trimming left V 6 bases short and J 4 bases short, with 9 bases between. The germline V gene has CDR1 LNHDA and CDR2 SQIVND (reference sequence). The CDR3 loop reads CASRVGSTEAFF. CDR3 coding DNA: TGTGCCAGTAGGGTAGGGAGCACTGAAGCTTTCTTT.

This clone appeared once. The chain links TRBV19 to TRBJ1-1, with a tentative D call TRBD1 (5 bases). The CDR3 sequence is 13 residues long. The V end lost 5 bases, the J end lost 10 bases, and 17 bases lay between the germline ends. In germline, CDR1 is LNHDA, CDR2 SQIVND (reference sequence). The CDR3 loop is CASSFERGGRAFF. CDR3 sequence (DNA): TGTGCCAGTAGTTTCGAGCGGGGGGGACGAGCTTTCTTT.

The rearrangement joins TRBV6-5 to TRBJ1-2, with D possibly TRBD1 on 6 matching bases. V shed 0 bases and J shed 8 bases, with 13 bases lying between them. The CDR3 length is 14 residues. Germline CDR1 MNHEY, CDR2 SVGAGI. The CDR3 is CASSYSARGGGYTF. The CDR3 nucleotides are TGTGCCAGCAGTTACTCGGCCAGGGGCGGGGGCTACACCTTC.

The chain uses TRBV7-2 and TRBJ1-2; 11 bases align to TRBD1. CDR3 length: 16 amino acids. Germline lookup yields CDR1 SGHTA and CDR2 FQGNSA. Losses at the gene ends were 5 bases for V and 7 bases for J; bases not matched to a gene: 12. The CDR3 is CASSLKPGQGAGGYTF. The CDR3 nucleotides are TGTGCCAGCAGCCTCAAACCCGGACAGGGGGCGGGTGGCTACACCTTC.

The chain couples TRBV2 to TRBJ2-3; TRBD2 matches at 8 bases. CDR3 length: 16 residues. Germline CDR1 is SNHLY and CDR2 is FYNNEI. V was pared by 7 bases and J by 2 bases, with 11 bases of the junction left unmatched. CDR3 region: CASMESGTSSTDTQYF. CDR3 coding DNA: TGTGCCAGCATGGAATCTGGGACTAGTTCCACAGATACGCAGTATTTT. Supplemented by reference TRBV2 and TRBJ2-3, the full variable domain reads EPEVTQTPSHQVTQMGQEVILRCVPISNHLYFYWYRQILGQKVEFLVSFYNNEISEKSEIFDDQFSVERPDGSNFTLKIRSTKLEDSAMYFCASMESGTSSTDTQYFGPGTRLTVL.

A single count supports this clone. CDR3 bases: TGTGCCAGCAGTGGGGGGGCAGATACGCAGTATTTT. Its protein is CASSGGADTQYF. The chain uses TRBV28 and TRBJ2-3, with 7 bases that match TRBD2. The V gene end was trimmed by 5 bases and the J gene end by 4 bases; junction bases not matched to a gene: 0. This CDR3 spans 12 amino acids. Per the germline V gene, CDR1 is MDHEN and CDR2 is SYDVKM.

V gene TRBV5-1 combines with J gene TRBJ2-7; 8 bases agree with TRBD1. Trimming took 3 bases from V and 4 from J; bases not matched to a gene: 3. From germline, CDR1 is SGHRS and CDR2 YFSETQ. This CDR3 is built from 13 residues. The DNA for the CDR3 is TGCGCCAGCAGCTGGGACAGGTATTACGAGCAGTACTTC. It codes for CASSWDRYYEQYF.

V is TRBV5-6 and J is TRBJ2-7; 8 bases line up with TRBD1. Germline V gene data show CDR1 as SGHDT and CDR2 as YYEEEE. The CDR3 length is 13 residues. Trimming at V came to 5 bases and at J to 6 bases, leaving 7 bases not matched to a gene. CDR3 region: CASSWTGRSEQYF. DNA of the CDR3: TGTGCCAGCAGTTGGACAGGGCGAAGCGAGCAGTACTTC.

The chain couples TRBV18 to TRBJ2-2; TRBD2 aligns across 8 bases. The CDR3 contains 17 residues. Germline V lookup: CDR1 KGHSH, CDR2 LQKENI. Germline trimming cut 0 bases from V and 1 base from J; bases unmatched to any gene: 4. CDR3 DNA sequence: TGTGCCAGCTCACCACCGTCTAGCGGGTTGAACACCGGGGAGCTGTTTTTT. Translating it yields CASSPPSSGLNTGELFF.

This clone ranks as medium-sized (0.01 to 0.1%). V usage is TRBV4-2 and J usage is TRBJ2-3; 11 nucleotides agree with TRBD1. Looked up from germline, CDR1 is LGHNA and CDR2 is YNFKEQ. The CDR3 is 15 residues long. The V and J ends lost 4 bases and 3 bases, in that order; junction bases with no gene match: 3. In DNA, the CDR3 is TGTGCCAGCAGCCCGGGACAGGGGGAAACAGATACGCAGTATTTT. It is translated as CASSPGQGETDTQYF.